These 22 T cell receptor beta chains were all obtained from the same sample, sequenced in a study of T cells after yellow fever vaccination. TCRdb analysed the 5' RACE reads with MiXCR anew, one entry per CDR3 protein. The sample includes about 320,000 distinct CDR3 sequences, around 4.3% of them seen just once. The starting material was PBMCs, obtained 15 days after the yellow fever booster vaccination. The source of these receptors is a man younger than 35 who received the YFV17D yellow fever vaccine.

The CDR3 DNA reads TGCGCCAGCAGCCAGGGACCGACACCAGATACGCAGTATTTT. Residues: CASSQGPTPDTQYF. The chain couples TRBV5-1 to TRBJ2-3; TRBD1 or TRBD2 may be the D gene (5 bases each). The CDR3 contains 14 residues. The ends were cut back, 4 bases at V and 4 bases at J, with 13 bases in the middle. The germline V gene encodes CDR1 SGHRS and CDR2 YFSETQ.

The CDR3 protein is CASSLLDRGLETQYF. The CDR3 DNA reads as TGTGCCAGCAGTTTACTGGACAGGGGGCTGGAGACCCAGTACTTC. This chain connects TRBV28 to TRBJ2-5; 11 nucleotides line up with TRBD1. The CDR3 extends over 15 amino acids. CDR1 MDHEN and CDR2 SYDVKM come from the germline V gene. Trimming removed 2 bases from V and 5 bases from J; junction bases left unmatched: 4. The entire variable domain, with the rest obtained from reference TRBV28 and TRBJ2-5, is as follows: DVKVTQSSRYLVKRTGEKVFLECVQDMDHENMFWYRQDPGLGLRLIYFSYDVKMKEKGDIPEGYSVSREKKERFSLILESASTNQTSMYLCASSLLDRGLETQYFGPGTRLLVL.

This clonotype was seen ten or more times. V gene TRBV7-2 combines with J gene TRBJ1-1; D is uncertain. V was cut by 3 bases and J by 3 bases, with 11 bases left in between. Germline V CDR1 and CDR2: SGHTA, FQGNSA. CDR3 length: 14 amino acids. The CDR3 coding sequence is TGTGCCAGCAGCTTTGTCCAGCAGTACACTGAAGCTTTCTTT. It specifies CASSFVQQYTEAFF.

This clonotype has ten or more counts. The chain combines TRBV7-2 with TRBJ2-5; either TRBD1 or TRBD2 may fit D (5 bases each). This CDR3 spans 15 amino acids. Trimming shortened V by 2 bases and J by 5 bases, and 15 bases separated the two germline ends. Germline V lookup: CDR1 SGHTA, CDR2 FQGNSA. The CDR3 spells CASSLLGTTRETQYF. The CDR3, as DNA: TGTGCCAGCAGCTTATTGGGGACGACGAGGGAGACCCAGTACTTC.

This rearrangement joins TRBV13 to TRBJ2-3, with a weak D call TRBD1 (6 bases). CDR1 is PRHDT, CDR2 FYEKMQ, per germline (reference sequence). V shed 1 base and J shed 1 base, with 9 bases lying between them. There are 15 residues in the CDR3. The CDR3 loop is CASSLAGAGTDTQYF. Here the CDR3 DNA reads TGTGCCAGCAGCTTAGCAGGGGCAGGCACAGATACGCAGTATTTT.

This clonotype was counted between two and nine times. The chain joins TRBV7-2 to TRBJ1-2; the D gene is possibly TRBD1 (6 bases). Germline V CDR1 and CDR2: SGHTA, FQGNSA. V lost 8 bases and J lost 2, with 12 bases in between. The CDR3 is 13 amino acids. CDR3 protein: CASVFQGNYGYTF. The CDR3, as DNA: TGTGCCAGCGTCTTCCAGGGGAACTATGGCTACACCTTC.

The table lists this clonotype with many counts. The V gene is TRBV7-2, the J gene TRBJ2-7; 8 nucleotides agree with TRBD1. The CDR3 contains 13 residues. Germline V gene sequence: CDR1 SGHTA, CDR2 FQGNSA. V trimming: 2 bases; J trimming: 10 bases; junction bases outside the gene matches: 7. CDR3: CASSLRTGSIQYV. For the CDR3, the DNA is TGTGCCAGCAGCTTAAGGACAGGGTCGATTCAGTACGTC.

The J gene is TRBJ1-6, the V gene TRBV29-1; D gene ambiguous. Trimming pared 0 bases from V and 8 bases from J, leaving 5 bases between. The CDR3 runs to 12 residues. Germline V CDR1 and CDR2: SQVTM, ANQGSEA. The CDR3 is CSVEDDHSPLHF. The DNA of the CDR3 is TGCAGCGTTGAAGATGACCATTCACCCCTCCACTTT. Using reference TRBV29-1 and TRBJ1-6 for the parts outside the CDR3, the full variable domain is SAVISQKPSRDICQRGTSLTIQCQVDSQVTMMFWYRQQPGQSLTLIATANQGSEATYESGFVIDKFPISRPNLTFSTLTVSNMSPEDSSIYLCSVEDDHSPLHFGNGTRLTVT.

J is TRBJ1-1 and V is TRBV7-9, with D possibly being TRBD1 (6 bases). The CDR3 contains 14 residues. V gave up 5 bases and J gave up 6 bases, with 16 bases separating them. Looked up from germline, CDR1 is SEHNR and CDR2 is FQNEAQ (reference sequence). CDR3 protein: CASSIQGNGAEAFF. CDR3 nucleotides: TGTGCCAGCAGCATACAGGGTAATGGTGCTGAAGCTTTCTTT.

The V gene is TRBV6-2 or TRBV6-3, the J gene TRBJ1-1; D is ambiguous. The V gene's germline CDR1 is MNHEY and CDR2 SVGEGT. The CDR3 runs 14 residues. The ends were cut back, 4 bases at V and 1 base at J, with 10 bases in the middle. The CDR3: CASSWASENTEAFF. Here the CDR3 DNA reads TGTGCCAGCAGTTGGGCCTCAGAGAACACTGAAGCTTTCTTT.

This clonotype was seen more than once but under ten times. The chain carries TRBV20-1 and TRBJ2-3, with D maybe TRBD2 (6 bases). CDR1 and CDR2 (germline): DFQATT, SNEGSKA (reference sequence). The CDR3 sequence is 16 residues long. Trimming left V 1 base short and J 4 bases short, with 18 bases between. The CDR3 DNA reads TGCAGTGCTAGAGGAGGAGGGACGAGGGGTGCAGATACGCAGTATTTT. This gives the protein CSARGGGTRGADTQYF.

This clonotype appeared a few times. The chain has TRBV29-1 and TRBJ1-2; 11 bases fit TRBD1. Germline loops: CDR1 SQVTM, CDR2 ANQGSEA. After removal of 8 bases from V and 1 base from J, the junction contained 21 bases not matched to a gene. The CDR3 runs 19 residues. This chain's CDR3 is CSSRGGTGGDPSINYGYTF. The CDR3 DNA sequence: TGCAGCAGCCGGGGCGGGACAGGGGGAGACCCATCAATTAACTATGGCTACACCTTC. Complete variable domain (other parts from reference TRBV29-1 and TRBJ1-2): SAVISQKPSRDICQRGTSLTIQCQVDSQVTMMFWYRQQPGQSLTLIATANQGSEATYESGFVIDKFPISRPNLTFSTLTVSNMSPEDSSIYLCSSRGGTGGDPSINYGYTFGSGTRLTVV.

This clonotype was detected only a few times. The chain carries TRBV12-3 or TRBV12-4 and TRBJ1-5; 10 bases are shared with TRBD1. There are 15 residues in the CDR3. After removal of 5 bases from V and 2 bases from J, the junction contained 3 bases not matched to a gene. The CDR3 spells CASSPTGGGNQPQHF. The DNA for the CDR3 is TGTGCCAGCAGTCCGACAGGGGGCGGCAATCAGCCCCAGCATTTT.

This clonotype was seen only a few times. The V gene is TRBV11-3, the J gene TRBJ1-1; maybe TRBD1 (5 bases). The CDR3 loop spans 13 amino acids. Germline CDR1 and CDR2: SGHNT and YENEEA. V lost 4 bases to trimming and J lost 1 base, with 7 bases between them. The CDR3 loop is CASSWTSNTEAFF. Written as DNA, the CDR3 is TGTGCCAGCAGCTGGACATCGAACACTGAAGCTTTCTTT.

The sample holds many counts of this clonotype. The chain is built from TRBV20-1 and TRBJ2-3; 9 bases align to TRBD2. The junction had 4 bases not matched to a gene; V was cut back by 1 base and J by 2 bases. The CDR3 spans 15 residues. The germline CDR1 and CDR2 sequences are DFQATT and SNEGSKA (reference sequence). The CDR3 region is CSARGLAGPTDTQYF. CDR3 bases: TGCAGTGCTAGAGGGCTAGCGGGGCCCACAGATACGCAGTATTTT.

This clonotype was seen ten or more times. This chain links TRBV28 with TRBJ1-3; maybe TRBD1 (5 bases). The germline V gene has CDR1 MDHEN and CDR2 SYDVKM. The CDR3 runs 15 residues. V was pared by 8 bases and J by 0 bases, with 14 bases between. In nucleotides, the CDR3 is TGTGCCAGCCACGGGGCCGGATCCTCTGGAAACACCATATATTTT. Protein: CASHGAGSSGNTIYF. Combining the CDR3 with reference TRBV28 and TRBJ1-3 gives the whole variable domain DVKVTQSSRYLVKRTGEKVFLECVQDMDHENMFWYRQDPGLGLRLIYFSYDVKMKEKGDIPEGYSVSREKKERFSLILESASTNQTSMYLCASHGAGSSGNTIYFGEGSWLTVV.

The chain has TRBV30 and TRBJ2-7; D may be TRBD2 (5 bases). Germline V lookup: CDR1 GTSNPN, CDR2 SVGIG (reference sequence). This CDR3 region has 11 residues. Between the trimmed V and J ends, which lost 2 bases and 6 bases, there was a span of 8 bases. The CDR3 reads CAWSFRGEQYF. The DNA of the CDR3 is TGTGCCTGGAGTTTCCGGGGCGAGCAGTACTTC. Full variable domain (remainder filled in from reference TRBV30 and TRBJ2-7): SQTIHQWPATLVQPVGSPLSLECTVEGTSNPNLYWYRQAAGRGLQLLFYSVGIGQISSEVPQNLSASRPQDRQFILSSKKLLLSDSGFYLCAWSFRGEQYFGPGTRLTVT.

This clonotype was counted at least ten times. The V gene is TRBV5-6, the J gene TRBJ2-1; D is uncertain. The germline CDR1 and CDR2 sequences are SGHDT and YYEEEE. The CDR3 runs to 11 residues. Between the trimmed V and J ends, which lost 0 bases and 10 bases, there was a span of 5 bases. CDR3 nucleotides: TGTGCCAGCAGCTTGGGGGAAGAGCAGTTCTTC. Translating gives CASSLGEEQFF.

The genes are TRBV11-1 and TRBJ2-2; 7 bases fit TRBD1. The CDR3 is 16 amino acids. Germline CDR1 and CDR2: SGHAT and FQDESV (reference sequence). Trimming removed 4 bases from V and 5 bases from J; junction bases left unmatched: 10. CDR3 DNA: TGTGCCAGCAGCTCAAACCCGACAGGGTGGACCGGGGAGCTGTTTTTT. It specifies CASSSNPTGWTGELFF.

This clonotype has more than one count but fewer than ten. The chain combines TRBV19 with TRBJ1-2; possible D gene TRBD1, 5 bases. V lost 4 bases and J 7 bases, leaving 22 bases between the germline ends. Per the germline V gene, CDR1 is LNHDA and CDR2 is SQIVND (reference sequence). This CDR3 spans 16 amino acids. Written as DNA, the CDR3 is TGTGCCAGTAGTAAACTCTGGACCGGACAAATATCTGGCTACACCTTC. Encoded protein: CASSKLWTGQISGYTF.

The J gene is TRBJ2-7, the V gene TRBV20-1; D assignment may be TRBD1 or TRBD2 (6 bases each). Between the trimmed V and J ends, which lost 5 bases and 3 bases, there was a span of 17 bases. CDR3 length: 14 amino acids. CDR1 DFQATT and CDR2 SNEGSKA come from the germline V gene (reference sequence). CDR3 residues: CSAPGALGVYEQYF. For the CDR3, the DNA is TGCAGTGCTCCGGGGGCGCTGGGGGTCTACGAGCAGTACTTC.

This clonotype was counted many times. The rearrangement joins TRBV7-9 to TRBJ2-7; possible D gene TRBD1, 5 bases. The CDR3 is made up of 15 amino acids. Germline CDR1 and CDR2: SEHNR and FQNEAQ (reference sequence). Trimming removed 2 bases from V and 4 bases from J, with 15 bases in between. CDR3 coding DNA: TGTGCCAGCAGCTTACCTCAGGGCTCGTGGTACGAGCAGTACGTC. It yields the protein CASSLPQGSWYEQYV.